The clone carrying this T cell receptor (beta chain) was counted once. The data were taken from a study of blood T cell repertoires in COVID-19. Study-level background: Samples representing acute and convalescent COVID-19 were sourced from the United States, Italy and Spain. T cells, B-cell-depleted T cells, or PBMCs supplied cDNA or gDNA.

Original processing methods: Estimation of nucleated cell counts was performed using reference gene primer amplification. Assay used: immunoSEQ multiplex PCR; TCRdb lists only in-frame clones, some missing. That table is the source of V, J and clone size, and D and trimming were worked out from the DNA. The data hold over 90,000 clones, with more than 75% observed a single time. The CDR3 totals 13 residues. The ends were cut back, 5 bases at V and 4 bases at J, with 11 bases in the middle. CDR1 and CDR2 from the germline V gene are SGHVS and FQNEAQ. The receptor's source is a human donor in a cohort sampled during active COVID-19. The J gene is TRBJ1-1, the V gene TRBV7-8, with TRBD1 as a possible D gene (6 bases). Sample: peripheral blood. The CDR3 spells CASSRTRGTEAFF. The CDR3 nucleotides are TGTGCCAGCAGCCGGACCAGGGGCACTGAAGCTTTCTTT.